This T cell receptor beta chain was identified during a study of cytomegalovirus exposure and HLA in healthy donors. Points from the study as a whole: Later analysis identified a missense DCLRE1C variant that was linked to TCR beta V- and J-gene trimming.

Researchers ran the PCR with 60 Vbeta and 13 Jbeta primers. In the original workflow: As a later analysis found, there were 60 million to 90 million unique TCR beta chains, of which roughly 11 million were shared. Method: immunoSEQ multiplex PCR; TCRdb's copy keeps in-frame clones and lacks some. V and J calls and clone size are given by that table; D and trimming were obtained from the DNA. The table lists some 130,000 clones, more than 75% of them singletons. Remarks on this clone: No antigen is known for it.

This clonotype was sampled from a man aged 25-40 years in good health and CMV-seronegative. Sequencing input: PBMCs.

The CDR3 reads CASSLRASGGLDYEQYF. The CDR3 DNA follows: TGTGCCAGCAGTTTAAGGGCTAGCGGGGGGTTAGACTACGAGCAGTACTTC. The chain has TRBV27 and TRBJ2-7; 11 nucleotides line up with TRBD2. CDR1 MNHEY and CDR2 SMNVEV come from the germline V gene (reference sequence). This CDR3 is built from 17 residues. V dropped 2 bases and J dropped 3; count of bases not matched to a gene: 9.